This TCR beta chain appears in the sequencing data of a study of graft-versus-host responses after intestinal transplantation. On this clone itself: Its target is unknown.

J gave up 2 bases and V 4 bases, and 3 bases lay outside the gene matches. The V gene's germline CDR1 is SGHDT and CDR2 YYEEEE. The CDR3 is 14 amino acids. Using immunoSEQ multiplex PCR, the repertoire was profiled, and TCRdb retains in-frame clones only, with some absent. The data contain 90,000 to 150,000 clones, approximately 95% of them singletons. The rearrangement links TRBV5-6 to TRBJ2-5; TRBD1 matches at 9 bases. The clonotype was recovered from a human donor who received an intestinal transplant. Sequencing was performed on unstimulated CD8+ T cells sorted from spleen or lymph node cells, taken before intestinal transplant. DNA of the CDR3: TGTGCCAGCAGCGCGACAGGGGGGCAAGAGACCCAGTACTTC. Translated: CASSATGGQETQYF.